Listed below are T cell receptor beta chains from one sample, sequenced in a study of blood T cell repertoires in COVID-19. Sequenced by immunoSEQ multiplex PCR; TCRdb stores in-frame clones only, minus some. The repertoire consists of about 47,000 clones, with around 81% occurring once and the leading ten covering around a quarter. The sequenced sample consisted of peripheral blood. The receptors derive from a woman of 80 years or more with COVID-19, enrolled during active disease. Each CDR3 is given with its conserved first and last residue. D genes are given only for firm matches.

V	J	D	CDR3
TRBV19	TRBJ2-6	TRBD1	CASRLTGGSSGANVLTF
TRBV9	TRBJ2-1	TRBD2	CASSVPRTSANPYNEQFF
TRBV6-6	TRBJ2-6	TRBD1	CASSLSWDRGSGANVLTF
TRBV19	TRBJ2-5	TRBD1	CASRNPGQGAGETQYF
TRBV21-1	TRBJ2-1	-	CASRGGGSAYNEQFF
TRBV18	TRBJ1-2	-	CASSLGRAWGYTF
TRBV2	TRBJ2-1	-	CASSVHRYNEQFF
TRBV5-1	TRBJ1-3	TRBD1	CASSSQGDGNTIYF
TRBV2	TRBJ1-5	-	CASSADGAGGQPQHF
TRBV19	TRBJ2-1	TRBD2	CASSRRLTSGSLNEQFF
TRBV11-2	TRBJ1-5	TRBD1	CASSVTGGQPQHF
TRBV27	TRBJ1-5	TRBD1	CASRDRPRSNQPQHF
TRBV24-1	TRBJ2-2	TRBD2	CATSDRTSGIYGELFF
TRBV11-2	TRBJ2-2	TRBD2	CASSLDQLAANTGELFF
TRBV9	TRBJ2-1	TRBD2	CASSVALAGYNEQFF
TRBV5-1	TRBJ2-2	-	CASSLGQPNTGELFF
TRBV18	TRBJ1-2	TRBD1	CASSQRQGALGYTF
TRBV12-3/TRBV12-4	TRBJ1-1	-	CASGVWTEAFF
TRBV30	TRBJ1-3	-	CAWSGTASGNTIYF
TRBV6-5	TRBJ2-5	TRBD1	CASRSGGSETQYF
TRBV3-1/TRBV3-2	TRBJ1-4	-	CASSLGAGGEEKLFF
TRBV6-6	TRBJ2-7	TRBD1	CASSLQGAPGEQYF
TRBV30	TRBJ2-5	TRBD1	CAWRPQPSRGPRLLYQETQYF
TRBV27	TRBJ2-3	-	CASKRMGRAMLTDTQYF
TRBV30	TRBJ2-7	-	CACRDSSTSSYEQYF
TRBV5-4	TRBJ1-2	TRBD1	CASSLGGGIGYTF
TRBV19	TRBJ1-5	-	CASSIPGSYQPQHF
TRBV7-9	TRBJ2-7	-	CASSTGGSYEQYF
TRBV18	TRBJ1-5	-	CASSPQQNSNQPQHF
TRBV2	TRBJ2-5	-	CASSEANKETQYF
TRBV19	TRBJ1-1	TRBD1	CASSMTGGNTEAFF
TRBV3-1/TRBV3-2	TRBJ2-7	-	CASSQGNSYYEQYF
TRBV4-1	TRBJ2-2	-	CASSQPDRLAGELFF
TRBV7-3	TRBJ2-2	TRBD1	CASSFPGQGGANTGELFF
TRBV11-2	TRBJ2-2	TRBD1	CAAADRPNTGELFF
TRBV7-9	TRBJ1-5	TRBD1	CASSGTGFNQPQHF
TRBV6-2/TRBV6-3	TRBJ2-1	-	CASSSVGGEQFF